The present T cell receptor beta chain was sequenced within a study of regulatory T cells in long-lasting Graves disease. This sample's time point: newly diagnosed GD, antithyroid drugs for less than 3 months. From PBMCs, RNA was extracted and then used to make the TCR library. Investigators prepared the TCR beta libraries by applying iRepertoire HTBI primers and Arm-PCR of CDR3 regions. TCRdb reanalysed the multiplex PCR reads using MiXCR and keeps one entry per CDR3 protein. Altogether fewer than 350,000 distinct CDR3 sequences are present, 18% being singletons, with the ten largest covering roughly 35%. There are 16 residues in the CDR3. CDR1 is SGHRS, CDR2 YFSETQ, per germline. V was clipped by 4 bases and J by 1 base, with 17 bases between them.

This chain uses TRBV5-1 with TRBJ2-5, with D maybe TRBD2 (5 bases). This TCR came from a female donor with Graves disease. This specimen consisted of peripheral blood mononuclear cells (PBMCs), obtained at new diagnosis, from a patient treated with antithyroid drugs. CDR3: CASSPSGVFSQETQYF. The DNA for the CDR3 is TGCGCCAGCAGCCCCTCCGGGGTATTCAGCCAAGAGACCCAGTACTTC.